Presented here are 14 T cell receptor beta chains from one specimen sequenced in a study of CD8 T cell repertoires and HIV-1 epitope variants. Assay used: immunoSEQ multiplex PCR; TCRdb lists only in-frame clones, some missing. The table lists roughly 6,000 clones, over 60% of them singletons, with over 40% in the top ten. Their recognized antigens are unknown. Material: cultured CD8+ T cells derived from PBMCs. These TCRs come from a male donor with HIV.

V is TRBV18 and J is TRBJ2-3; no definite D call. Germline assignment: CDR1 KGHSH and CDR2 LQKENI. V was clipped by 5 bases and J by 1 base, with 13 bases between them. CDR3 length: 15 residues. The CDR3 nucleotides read TGTGCCAGCTCATTCGCCCGGGCGGGCACAGATACGCAGTATTTT. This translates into CASSFARAGTDTQYF.

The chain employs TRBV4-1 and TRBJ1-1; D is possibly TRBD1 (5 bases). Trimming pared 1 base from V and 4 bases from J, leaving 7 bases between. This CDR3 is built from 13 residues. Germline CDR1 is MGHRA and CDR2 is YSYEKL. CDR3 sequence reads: CASSQGGATEAFF. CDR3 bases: TGCGCCAGCAGCCAAGGTGGGGCCACTGAAGCTTTCTTT.

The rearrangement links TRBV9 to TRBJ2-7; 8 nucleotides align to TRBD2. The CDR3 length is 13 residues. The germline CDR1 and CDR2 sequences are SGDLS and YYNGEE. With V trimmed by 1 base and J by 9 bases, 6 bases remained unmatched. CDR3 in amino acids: CASSVSGGEVQYF. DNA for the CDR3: TGTGCCAGCAGCGTATCGGGAGGGGAGGTGCAGTACTTC.

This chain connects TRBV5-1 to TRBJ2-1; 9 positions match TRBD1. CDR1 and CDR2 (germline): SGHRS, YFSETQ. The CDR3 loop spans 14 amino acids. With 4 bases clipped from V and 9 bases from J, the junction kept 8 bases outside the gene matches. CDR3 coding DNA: TGCGCCAGCAGCCTCCGGGACAGGGACACTGAGCAGTTCTTC. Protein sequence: CASSLRDRDTEQFF.

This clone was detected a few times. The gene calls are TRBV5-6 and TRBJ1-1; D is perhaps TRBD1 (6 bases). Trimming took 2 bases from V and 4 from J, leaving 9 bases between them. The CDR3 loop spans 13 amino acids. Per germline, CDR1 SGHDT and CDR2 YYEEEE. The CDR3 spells CASSFLGATEAFF. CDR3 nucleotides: TGTGCCAGCAGCTTCTTGGGGGCCACTGAAGCTTTCTTT.

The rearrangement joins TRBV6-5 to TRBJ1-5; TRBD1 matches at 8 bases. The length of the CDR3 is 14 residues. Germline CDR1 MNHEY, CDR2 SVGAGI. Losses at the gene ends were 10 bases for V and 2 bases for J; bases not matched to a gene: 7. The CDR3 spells CATSGGVRNQPQHF. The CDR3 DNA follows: TGTGCCACATCAGGGGGCGTTCGCAATCAGCCCCAGCATTTT.

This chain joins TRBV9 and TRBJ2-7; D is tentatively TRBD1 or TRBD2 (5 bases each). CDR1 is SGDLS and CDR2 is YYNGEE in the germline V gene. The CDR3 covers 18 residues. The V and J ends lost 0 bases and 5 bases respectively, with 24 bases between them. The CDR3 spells CASSVAPGSAGSEDEQYF. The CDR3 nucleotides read TGTGCCAGCAGCGTAGCCCCCGGGTCGGCAGGGAGTGAGGACGAGCAGTACTTC. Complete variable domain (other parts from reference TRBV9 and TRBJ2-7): DSGVTQTPKHLITATGQRVTLRCSPRSGDLSVYWYQQSLDQGLQFLIQYYNGEERAKGNILERFSAQQFPDLHSELNLSSLELGDSALYFCASSVAPGSAGSEDEQYFGPGTRLTVT.

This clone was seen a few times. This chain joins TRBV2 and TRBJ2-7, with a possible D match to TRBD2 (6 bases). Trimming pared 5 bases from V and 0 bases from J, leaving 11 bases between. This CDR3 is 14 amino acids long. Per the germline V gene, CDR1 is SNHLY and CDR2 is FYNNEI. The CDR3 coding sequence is TGTGCCAGCAGTAGGGACGGGAGCTCCTACGAGCAGTACTTC. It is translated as CASSRDGSSYEQYF. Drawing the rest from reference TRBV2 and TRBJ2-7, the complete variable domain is EPEVTQTPSHQVTQMGQEVILRCVPISNHLYFYWYRQILGQKVEFLVSFYNNEISEKSEIFDDQFSVERPDGSNFTLKIRSTKLEDSAMYFCASSRDGSSYEQYFGPGTRLTVT.

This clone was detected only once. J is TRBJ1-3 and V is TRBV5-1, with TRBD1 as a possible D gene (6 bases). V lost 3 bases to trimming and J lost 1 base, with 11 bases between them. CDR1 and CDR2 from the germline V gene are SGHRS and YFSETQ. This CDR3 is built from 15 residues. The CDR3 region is CASSSTGLSGNTIYF. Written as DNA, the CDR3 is TGCGCCAGCAGCTCAACAGGGCTTTCTGGAAACACCATATATTTT.

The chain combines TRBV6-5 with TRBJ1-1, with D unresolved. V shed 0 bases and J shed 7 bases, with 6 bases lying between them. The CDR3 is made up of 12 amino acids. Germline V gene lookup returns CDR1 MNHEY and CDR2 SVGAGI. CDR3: CASSYSGLEAFF. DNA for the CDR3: TGTGCCAGCAGTTACTCGGGCCTTGAAGCTTTCTTT.

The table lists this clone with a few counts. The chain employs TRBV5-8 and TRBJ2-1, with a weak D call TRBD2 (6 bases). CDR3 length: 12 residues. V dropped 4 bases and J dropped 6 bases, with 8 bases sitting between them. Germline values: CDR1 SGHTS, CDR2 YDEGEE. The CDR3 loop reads CASSRDFNEQFF. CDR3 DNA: TGTGCCAGCAGCCGGGACTTCAATGAGCAGTTCTTC.

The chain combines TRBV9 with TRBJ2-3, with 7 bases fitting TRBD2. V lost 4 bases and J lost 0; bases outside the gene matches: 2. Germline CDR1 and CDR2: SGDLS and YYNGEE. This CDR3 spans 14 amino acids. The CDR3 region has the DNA TGTGCCAGCAGCCCAGCGGGGAGCACAGATACGCAGTATTTT. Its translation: CASSPAGSTDTQYF.

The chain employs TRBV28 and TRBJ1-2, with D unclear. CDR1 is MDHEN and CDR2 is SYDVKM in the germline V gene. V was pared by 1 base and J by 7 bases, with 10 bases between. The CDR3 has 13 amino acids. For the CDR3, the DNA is TGTGCCAGCAGTTTATCCGGCGCCGGTGGCTACACCTTC. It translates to CASSLSGAGGYTF.

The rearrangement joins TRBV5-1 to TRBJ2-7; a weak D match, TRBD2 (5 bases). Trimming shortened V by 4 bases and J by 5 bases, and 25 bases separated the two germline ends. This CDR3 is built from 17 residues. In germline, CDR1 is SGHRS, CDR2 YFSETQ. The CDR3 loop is CASSPSRGSGRVDEQYF. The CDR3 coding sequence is TGCGCCAGCAGCCCGAGCCGAGGGTCTGGGCGGGTTGACGAGCAGTACTTC. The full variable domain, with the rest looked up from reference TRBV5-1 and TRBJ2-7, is KAGVTQTPRYLIKTRGQQVTLSCSPISGHRSVSWYQQTPGQGLQFLFEYFSETQRNKGNFPGRFSGRQFSNSRSEMNVSTLELGDSALYLCASSPSRGSGRVDEQYFGPGTRLTVT.